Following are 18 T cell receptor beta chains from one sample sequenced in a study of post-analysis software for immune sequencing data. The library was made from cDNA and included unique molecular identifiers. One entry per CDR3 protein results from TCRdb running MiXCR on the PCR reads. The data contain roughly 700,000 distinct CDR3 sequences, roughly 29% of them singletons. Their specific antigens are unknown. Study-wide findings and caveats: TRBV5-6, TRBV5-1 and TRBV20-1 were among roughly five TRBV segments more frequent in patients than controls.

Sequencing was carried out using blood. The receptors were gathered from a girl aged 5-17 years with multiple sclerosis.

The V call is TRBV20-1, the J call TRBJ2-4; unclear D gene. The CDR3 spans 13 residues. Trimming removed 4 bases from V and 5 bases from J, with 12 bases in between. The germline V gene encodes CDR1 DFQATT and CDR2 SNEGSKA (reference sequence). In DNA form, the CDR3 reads TGCAGTGCTACCCTAGGGCGCGAAAACATTCAGTACTTC. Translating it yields CSATLGRENIQYF.

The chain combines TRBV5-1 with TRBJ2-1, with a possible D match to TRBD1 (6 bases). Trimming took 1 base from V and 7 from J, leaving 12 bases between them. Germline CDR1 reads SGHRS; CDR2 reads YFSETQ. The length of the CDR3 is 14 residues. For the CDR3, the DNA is TGCGCCAGCAGCTTGTGGCCAGGGGATAATGAGCAGTTCTTC. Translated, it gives CASSLWPGDNEQFF.

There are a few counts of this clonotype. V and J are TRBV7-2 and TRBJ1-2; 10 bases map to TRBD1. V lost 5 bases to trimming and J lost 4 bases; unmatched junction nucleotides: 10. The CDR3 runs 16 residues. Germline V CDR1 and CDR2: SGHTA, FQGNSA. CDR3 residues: CASSQRGTGEVYGYTF. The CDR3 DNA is TGTGCCAGCAGCCAAAGAGGGACAGGGGAAGTCTATGGCTACACCTTC.

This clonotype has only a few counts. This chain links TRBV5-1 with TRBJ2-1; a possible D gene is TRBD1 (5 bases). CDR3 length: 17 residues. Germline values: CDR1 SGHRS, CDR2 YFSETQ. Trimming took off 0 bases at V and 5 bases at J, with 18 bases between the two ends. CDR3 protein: CASSLGLDGHRNNEQFF. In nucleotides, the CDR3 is TGCGCCAGCAGCTTGGGCTTGGACGGACACCGGAACAATGAGCAGTTCTTC.

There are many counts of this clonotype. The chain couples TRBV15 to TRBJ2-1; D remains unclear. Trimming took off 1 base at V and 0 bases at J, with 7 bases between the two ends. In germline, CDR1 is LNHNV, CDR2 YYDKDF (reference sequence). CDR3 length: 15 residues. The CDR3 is CATSRGGTSYNEQFF. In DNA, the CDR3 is TGTGCCACCAGCAGAGGCGGAACCTCCTACAATGAGCAGTTCTTC. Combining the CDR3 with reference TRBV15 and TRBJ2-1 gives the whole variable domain DAMVIQNPRYQVTQFGKPVTLSCSQTLNHNVMYWYQQKSSQAPKLLFHYYDKDFNNEADTPDNFQSRRPNTSFCFLDIRSPGLGDTAMYLCATSRGGTSYNEQFFGPGTRLTVL.

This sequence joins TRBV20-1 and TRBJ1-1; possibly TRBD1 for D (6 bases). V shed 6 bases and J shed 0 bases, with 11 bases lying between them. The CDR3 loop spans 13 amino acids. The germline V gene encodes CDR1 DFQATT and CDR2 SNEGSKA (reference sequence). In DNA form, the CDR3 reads TGCAGTGCCCTAGGACAGTTGAACACTGAAGCTTTCTTT. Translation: CSALGQLNTEAFF.

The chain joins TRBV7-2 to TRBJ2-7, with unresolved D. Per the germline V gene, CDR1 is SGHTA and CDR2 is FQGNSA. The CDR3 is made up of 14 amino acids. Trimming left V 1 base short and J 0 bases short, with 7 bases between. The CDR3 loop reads CASSLDMYSYEQYF. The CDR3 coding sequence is TGTGCCAGCAGCTTAGACATGTACTCCTACGAGCAGTACTTC.

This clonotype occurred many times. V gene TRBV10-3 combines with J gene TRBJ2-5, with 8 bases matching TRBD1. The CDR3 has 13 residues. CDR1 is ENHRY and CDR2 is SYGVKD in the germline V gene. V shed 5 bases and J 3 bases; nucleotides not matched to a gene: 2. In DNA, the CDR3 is TGTGCCATCAGTTGGACAGGGAAAGAGACCCAGTACTTC. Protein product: CAISWTGKETQYF.

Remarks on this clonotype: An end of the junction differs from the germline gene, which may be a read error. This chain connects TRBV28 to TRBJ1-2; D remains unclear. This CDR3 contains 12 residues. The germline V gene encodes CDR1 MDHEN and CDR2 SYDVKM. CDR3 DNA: TGTGCCAGCAGTGAAGACCGCTATAGCTACACCTTC. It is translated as CASSEDRYSYTF.

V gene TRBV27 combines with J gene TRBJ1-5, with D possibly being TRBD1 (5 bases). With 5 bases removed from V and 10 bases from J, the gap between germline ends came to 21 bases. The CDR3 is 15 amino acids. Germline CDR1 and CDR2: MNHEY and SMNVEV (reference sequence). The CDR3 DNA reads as TGTGCCAGCAGTCCGTGGGACGGAGGGATCAGCCCCCAGCATTTT. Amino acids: CASSPWDGGISPQHF.

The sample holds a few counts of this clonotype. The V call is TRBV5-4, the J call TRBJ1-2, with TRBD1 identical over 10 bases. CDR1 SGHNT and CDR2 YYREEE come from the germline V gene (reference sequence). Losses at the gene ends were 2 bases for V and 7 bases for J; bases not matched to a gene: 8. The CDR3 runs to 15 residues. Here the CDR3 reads CASSFRDRGIGGYTF. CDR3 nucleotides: TGTGCCAGCAGCTTCCGGGACAGGGGCATCGGTGGCTACACCTTC. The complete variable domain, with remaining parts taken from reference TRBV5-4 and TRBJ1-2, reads ETGVTQSPTHLIKTRGQQVTLRCSSQSGHNTVSWYQQALGQGPQFIFQYYREEENGRGNFPPRFSGLQFPNYSSELNVNALELDDSALYLCASSFRDRGIGGYTFGSGTRLTVV.

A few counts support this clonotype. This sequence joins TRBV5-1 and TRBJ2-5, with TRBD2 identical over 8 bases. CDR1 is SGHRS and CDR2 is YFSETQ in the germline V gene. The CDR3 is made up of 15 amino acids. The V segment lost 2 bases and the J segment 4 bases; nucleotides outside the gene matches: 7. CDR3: CASSFGTRGAETQYF. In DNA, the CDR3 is TGCGCCAGCAGCTTCGGGACTAGAGGGGCAGAGACCCAGTACTTC.

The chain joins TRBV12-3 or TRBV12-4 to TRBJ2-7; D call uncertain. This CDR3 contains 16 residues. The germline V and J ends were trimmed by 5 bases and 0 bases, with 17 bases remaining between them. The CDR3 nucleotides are TGTGCCAGCAGTCCCGGACGGACCCACCTCTCCTACGAGCAGTACTTC. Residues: CASSPGRTHLSYEQYF.

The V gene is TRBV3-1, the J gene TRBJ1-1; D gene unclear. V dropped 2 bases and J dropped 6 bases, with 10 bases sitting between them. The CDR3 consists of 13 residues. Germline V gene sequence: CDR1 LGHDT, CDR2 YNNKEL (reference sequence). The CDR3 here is CASSQSRGAEAFF. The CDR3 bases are TGTGCCAGCAGCCAATCGCGGGGTGCTGAAGCTTTCTTT.

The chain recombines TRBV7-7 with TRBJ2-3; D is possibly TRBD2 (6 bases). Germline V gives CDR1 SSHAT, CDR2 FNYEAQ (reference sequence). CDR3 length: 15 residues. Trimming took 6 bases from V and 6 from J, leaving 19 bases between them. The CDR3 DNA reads TGTGCCAGCAGTTCGGACGGACTTGCGGGGGATACGCAGTATTTT. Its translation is CASSSDGLAGDTQYF.

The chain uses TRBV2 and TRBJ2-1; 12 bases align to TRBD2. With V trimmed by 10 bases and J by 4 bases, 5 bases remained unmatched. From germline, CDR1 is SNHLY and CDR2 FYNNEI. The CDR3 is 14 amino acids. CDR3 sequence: CANRLAGEYNEQFF. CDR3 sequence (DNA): TGTGCCAACAGACTAGCGGGAGAGTACAATGAGCAGTTCTTC.

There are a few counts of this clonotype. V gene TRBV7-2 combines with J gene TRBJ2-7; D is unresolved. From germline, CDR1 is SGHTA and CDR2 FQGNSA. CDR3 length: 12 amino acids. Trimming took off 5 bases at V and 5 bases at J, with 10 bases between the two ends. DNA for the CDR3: TGTGCCAGCAGCCCGACTTTAAACGAGCAGTACTTC. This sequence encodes CASSPTLNEQYF.

The CDR3 sequence is CSVEDRRQGGGELFF. Written as DNA, the CDR3 is TGCAGCGTTGAAGATCGGAGACAGGGCGGCGGGGAGCTGTTTTTT. The chain couples TRBV29-1 to TRBJ2-2; TRBD1 matches at 7 bases. The CDR3 loop spans 15 amino acids. J was trimmed by 7 bases and V by 0 bases; bases with no gene match: 8. Looked up from germline, CDR1 is SQVTM and CDR2 is ANQGSEA.